A single sample is the source of the 10 T cell receptor beta chains below, sequenced in a study of T cells in Graves' hyperthyroidism and ophthalmopathy. RNA transcripts provided the source from which TCR beta CDR3 regions were amplified. During a first-round RT-PCR of the TCR CDR3, the HTBI primer set was used. TCRdb recomputed calls from the multiplex PCR reads with MiXCR, one row per CDR3 protein. The sample includes approximately 370,000 distinct CDR3 sequences, about 18% of them seen just once. Input material: blood. Every receptor here comes from a woman aged 25 to 45 with Graves' hyperthyroidism that later progressed to Graves' ophthalmopathy.

Ten or more counts support this clonotype. The chain couples TRBV18 to TRBJ2-1; D tentatively reads TRBD1 or TRBD2 (7 bases each). The CDR3 has 15 residues. The germline gives CDR1 KGHSH, CDR2 LQKENI. Trimming pared 2 bases from V and 14 bases from J, leaving 22 bases between. The CDR3 region is CASSPRGTTGEVEFF. The CDR3 bases are TGTGCCAGCTCACCAAGGGGGACTACAGGGGAGGTGGAGTTCTTC.

V is TRBV25-1 and J is TRBJ2-7; TRBD1 or TRBD2 may be the D gene (6 bases each). The germline V gene has CDR1 MGHDK and CDR2 SYGVNS. V dropped 0 bases and J dropped 1 base, with 19 bases sitting between them. This CDR3 has 18 residues. The CDR3, as DNA: TGTGCCAGCAGTGAATACTTCCCACCGGGGGCCGCGTCCTACGAGCAGTACTTC. The encoded protein is CASSEYFPPGAASYEQYF.

In this sample, this clonotype turned up many times. This chain links TRBV5-1 with TRBJ2-5; D is perhaps TRBD1 (6 bases). V was clipped by 0 bases and J by 0 bases, with 9 bases between them. Per the germline V gene, CDR1 is SGHRS and CDR2 is YFSETQ. The CDR3 is 15 residues long. Here the CDR3 DNA reads TGCGCCAGCAGCTTGGGCCAGGGGAACCAAGAGACCCAGTACTTC. Residues: CASSLGQGNQETQYF.

This clonotype was found many times. A read error is possible here, since a much larger clone lies one base away. This chain uses TRBV30 with TRBJ2-5, with D tentatively TRBD2 (5 bases). From germline, CDR1 is GTSNPN and CDR2 SVGIG (reference sequence). The CDR3 consists of 15 residues. Here the CDR3 DNA reads TGTGCCTGGAGGAGTCGAGGACTTATTGAAGAGGCCCAGTACTTC. Amino acid sequence: CAWRSRGLIEEAQYF.

This clonotype was observed many times. The genes are TRBV27 and TRBJ1-6, with D uncertain. CDR1 is MNHEY and CDR2 is SMNVEV in the germline V gene (reference sequence). The ends were cut back, 10 bases at V and 0 bases at J, with 13 bases in the middle. The CDR3 loop spans 15 amino acids. DNA of the CDR3: TGTGCCACCAAGGACGTGAGCTCCTATAATTCACCCCTCCACTTT. Amino acids: CATKDVSSYNSPLHF.

The J gene is TRBJ2-1, the V gene TRBV12-3 or TRBV12-4; 8 bases are shared with TRBD1. The CDR3 runs to 15 residues. Unmatched junction bases numbered 4, after V lost 1 base and J lost 5 bases. CDR3 nucleotide sequence: TGTGCCAGCAGTTTAGGGCAGGGGGCGGACAATGAGCAGTTCTTC. This gives the protein CASSLGQGADNEQFF.

This clonotype was picked up a small number of times. The chain has TRBV15 and TRBJ2-7; D is uncertain. The CDR3 loop spans 13 amino acids. In germline, CDR1 is LNHNV, CDR2 YYDKDF (reference sequence). V was clipped by 2 bases and J by 4 bases, with 9 bases between them. CDR3 DNA sequence: TGTGCCACCAGCAGAAGCAGTTCGTACGAGCAGTACTTC. It codes for CATSRSSSYEQYF.

A few counts support this clonotype. The rearrangement links TRBV6-1 to TRBJ2-2; 10 nucleotides align to TRBD2. This CDR3 comprises 18 residues. V lost 6 bases, J lost 5 bases, and 15 bases stayed unmatched. Germline V gene data show CDR1 as MNHNS and CDR2 as SASEGT. This CDR3 is CASSRDASGRAVTGELFF. The CDR3 DNA sequence: TGTGCCAGCAGCCGCGATGCTAGCGGGAGAGCCGTGACCGGGGAGCTGTTTTTT.

Regarding this clonotype: The junction and the germline gene differ at one end; a read error may be behind it. The chain links TRBV11-3 to TRBJ2-1; 15 bases fit TRBD2. The CDR3 extends over 17 amino acids. Germline V gene sequence: CDR1 SGHNT, CDR2 YENEEA. In DNA, the CDR3 is TGTGCCAGCAGCTTAGCGGGACTAGCGGGGGGCTACAATGAGCAATTCTTC. Protein product: CASSLAGLAGGYNEQFF.

This clonotype appeared a few times. J is TRBJ2-1 and V is TRBV20-1; 11 positions match TRBD2. V shed 0 bases, J shed 3 bases, and the junction held 7 bases outside the gene matches. CDR3 size: 17 residues. Germline V gene sequence: CDR1 DFQATT, CDR2 SNEGSKA (reference sequence). The CDR3 is CSARDKLAGGDYNEQFF. Written as DNA, the CDR3 is TGCAGTGCTAGAGACAAGTTAGCGGGGGGGGACTACAATGAGCAGTTCTTC.